This paragraph reports one T cell receptor beta chain. Its specific antigen is unknown. The input lacks base qualities; no much larger clone sits a single base away. Library creation used the immunoSEQ multiplex PCR assay. On the authors' methods: A statistical classification framework was built for diagnosing cytomegalovirus status from the catalog of TCR beta chain sequences. What TCRdb holds here is the immuneACCESS table cut down to in-frame rearrangements. Part of the clones is not present; checked against another copy, under half of the missing clones reflect an unresolved V gene, and the others are unexplained. V and J calls and clone size are as listed in that table; D and trimming were resolved from the DNA. The sample records some 220,000 clones, just over 90% of which are singletons. The top ten clones comprise 1.1% of the sample. V and J lose 5 bases and 1 base, and a span of 23 bases separates them. Reading from cysteine to phenylalanine, the CDR3 counts 18 amino acids. Only the CDR3 part of the read is kept: 54 bases, read in frame from the first base. According to the germline V gene (reference sequence), CDR1 reads SEHNR and CDR2 reads FQNEAQ.

The entry originates in a study of cytomegalovirus exposure and HLA in healthy donors listed by TCRdb under 2017. About the full investigation: According to a later analysis, one platform produced both the 100 to 150 validation repertoires and the 666 repertoires of the first cohort. The study aimed to test whether signatures of past pathogen exposure could be identified by cataloging public T cell receptors. To predict cytomegalovirus infection status, the study brought together high-throughput TCR immunosequencing, statistical association of individual TCRs with disease status, and machine learning. A separate validation cohort of roughly 130 different subjects was used in addition to the approximately 700-subject first cohort. Paper-wide results and their limitations: A total of 150 to 200 TCR beta chains were listed by the study as associated with cytomegalovirus. While some public TCRs were present in many individuals, most TCR sequences turned up only very rarely across donors. In a later analysis, TCRs clustered in the first cohort were found to also tend to co-occur in the approximately 120 validation repertoires, with approximately 95% of cluster scores above 0. In vitro tests confirmed that a few of the cytomegalovirus-associated TCR beta chains recognize cytomegalovirus antigens. The authors suggested that the approach could potentially be extended to other disease states and immunological phenotypes. The validation cohort had no HLA typing available for a later analysis, so co-occurrence within that cohort was assessed over all 130 or so repertoires. In both the original and validation cohorts, the classifier was reported to diagnose cytomegalovirus status with high specificity and sensitivity.

Separate from the roughly 660-subject first cohort, the validation cohort of over 90 subjects was the group to which the donors belonged. This chain is built from TRBV7-9 and TRBJ1-1; the D gene cannot be named for sure. The clonotype was recovered from a young woman in good health and CMV-seronegative. Sequencing was carried out using PBMCs. CDR3 region: CASSPFPRGRGGNTEAFF. The DNA is TGTGCCAGCAGCCCCTTCCCTCGAGGGCGGGGTGGGAACACTGAAGCTTTCTTT. With the rest looked up from the reference TRBV7-9 and TRBJ1-1 genes rather than sequenced, the full variable domain is DTGVSQNPRHKITKRGQNVTFRCDPISEHNRLYWYRQTLGQGPEFLTYFQNEAQLEKSRLLSDRFSAERPKGSFSTLEIQRTEQGDSAMYLCASSPFPRGRGGNTEAFFGQGTRLTVV.